The subject of this entry is one T cell receptor (beta chain). This sample is part of a study of blood T cell repertoires in COVID-19. In the study overall: PBMCs, B-cell-depleted T cells, or T cells were the source of the cDNA or gDNA that made up the material.

The CDR3 contains 14 residues. The V segment lost 3 bases and the J segment 6 bases; nucleotides outside the gene matches: 2. Germline lookup yields CDR1 SGHVS and CDR2 FQNEAQ. Only in-frame clones appear in the TCRdb table, and some are missing; sequencing was by immunoSEQ multiplex PCR. This table has under 130,000 clones, approximately 86% appearing once. The sequence was obtained from a human donor in a cohort sampled during active COVID-19. Sequenced material: peripheral blood. This chain links TRBV7-8 with TRBJ1-6; TRBD1 matches at 7 bases. The CDR3 DNA follows: TGTGCCAGCAGCTTTGGGACAGTTAATTCACCCCTCCACTTT. It specifies CASSFGTVNSPLHF.